A selection of T cell receptor beta chains follows, all from one sample in a study of cytomegalovirus exposure and HLA in healthy donors. Using immunoSEQ multiplex PCR, the repertoire was profiled, and TCRdb retains in-frame clones only, with some absent. The sample consists of some 190,000 clones, approximately 75% of them appearing once. Sequencing was done on a sample of PBMCs. These receptors were collected from a man aged 25 to 40 in good health and CMV-seropositive. CDR3s include the opening cysteine and the closing phenylalanine or tryptophan. The D gene is left open where the match is weak. Expanded clones get a size class; other rows say once, few or many, or leave the size out.

TRBV1	.	.	TRBJ2-1	TGCACCAGCGAAGGGGGTGAGCAGTTCTTC	CTSEGGEQFF
TRBV27	once	TRBD1	TRBJ1-3	TGTGCCAGCAGTTCCTCCGGGACAGGGGGCTGGAGAAACACCATATATTTT	CASSSSGTGGWRNTIYF
TRBV27	.	.	TRBJ1-5	TGTGCCAGCAGTTTAGCGGGGGGTCTCGGGCAGCCCCAGCATTTT	CASSLAGGLGQPQHF
TRBV21-1	.	.	TRBJ1-3	TGTGCCAGCAGCATTGCCCGGACAGGGCGAACTGGAAACACCATATATTTT	CASSIARTGRTGNTIYF
TRBV27	.	TRBD1	TRBJ1-6	TGTGCCAGCAGTTTCCTCGCGGGACAGGGATGGTCACCCCTCCACTTT	CASSFLAGQGWSPLHF
TRBV27	.	TRBD1	TRBJ2-5	TGTGCCAGTTCGACAGGGGGCAAGTTTGGAGAGACCCAGTACTTC	CASSTGGKFGETQYF
TRBV4-2	.	.	TRBJ1-5	TGTGCCAGCAGCCAAGAGCAGGGCACGAACAATCAGCCCCAGCATTTT	CASSQEQGTNNQPQHF
TRBV5-4	few	.	TRBJ2-5	TGTGCCAGCAGCTTGGAGAGGCACCAAGAGACCCAGTACTTC	CASSLERHQETQYF
TRBV6-6	.	.	TRBJ1-5	TGTGCCAGCATCTTGGGGGGGCATAGCAATCAGCCCCAGCATTTT	CASILGGHSNQPQHF
TRBV9	.	.	TRBJ2-7	TGTGCCAGCAGCCCCCTGGTGGGGGGCGAGCAGTACTTC	CASSPLVGGEQYF
TRBV6-1	once	.	TRBJ2-7	TGTGCCAGCATCCCGCCTGCTGACAGGAGCCACGAGCAGTACTTC	CASIPPADRSHEQYF
TRBV5-1	.	TRBD2	TRBJ2-3	TGCGCCAGCAGCCCTACGACTAGCGGGGCAGATACGCAGTATTTT	CASSPTTSGADTQYF
TRBV5-1	few	TRBD2	TRBJ2-2	TGCGCCAGCAGCGGGACTAGCGGGGGGCCCGGGGAGCTGTTTTTT	CASSGTSGGPGELFF
TRBV4-2	.	TRBD1	TRBJ2-7	TGTGCCAGCAGCCAAGAGACAGGGGGCATCTACGAGCAGTACTTC	CASSQETGGIYEQYF
TRBV28	few	.	TRBJ1-4	TGTGCCAGCCGTGGACAGACTAATGAAAAACTGTTTTTT	CASRGQTNEKLFF
TRBV5-6	.	.	TRBJ1-6	TGTGCCAGCAGCTGGCCAGGAATGGATTCACCCCTCCACTTT	CASSWPGMDSPLHF
TRBV18	once	.	TRBJ2-7	TGTGCCAGCTCACCACCAGGGGCGGACTCCTACGAGCAGTACTTC	CASSPPGADSYEQYF
TRBV18	few	TRBD2	TRBJ2-1	TGTGCCAGCTCGCCGGGACTAGCGGCCTACAATGAGCAGTTCTTC	CASSPGLAAYNEQFF
TRBV7-3	.	.	TRBJ2-7	TGTGCCAGCAGCTTAGATAGTAGCGGACCCTACGAGCAGTACTTC	CASSLDSSGPYEQYF
TRBV21-1	.	.	TRBJ1-4	TGTGCCAGCAGCCCCGCCGGGGGGGCCAAGGGAGCAACTAATGAAAAACTGTTTTTT	CASSPAGGAKGATNEKLFF
TRBV7-9	.	.	TRBJ2-7	TGTGCCAGCAGCCCTCGGGACTACGAGCAGTACTTC	CASSPRDYEQYF
TRBV11-2	.	.	TRBJ1-3	TGTGCCAGCAGCTCCCGGACATGGAAGAAAAACACCATATATTTT	CASSSRTWKKNTIYF
TRBV29-1	.	TRBD2	TRBJ2-7	TGCAGCGTTGACACAGTGCGCGGGAGAGAGCAGTACTTC	CSVDTVRGREQYF
TRBV7-2	.	TRBD1	TRBJ1-2	TGTGCCAGCAGCTTAGCGGGGACAGGGGGCAGCGTCTATGGCCACACCTTC	CASSLAGTGGSVYGHTF
TRBV10-3	once	.	TRBJ1-3	TGTGCCATCAGTGGGACAACCTCTGGAAACACCATATATTTT	CAISGTTSGNTIYF
TRBV15	.	TRBD2	TRBJ2-1	TGTGCCACCCCAGGACTAGCGGACAATGAGCAGTTCTTC	CATPGLADNEQFF
TRBV28	.	TRBD1	TRBJ1-2	TGTGCCAGCAGCAGGACAGGGGGCGCAGGGCCTCTTGGCTACACCTTC	CASSRTGGAGPLGYTF
TRBV7-9	.	TRBD2	TRBJ2-7	TGTTCCAGCAGCTTAGGGCTAGCGGGAGAGAACTACGAGCAGTACTTC	CSSSLGLAGENYEQYF
TRBV10-3	.	TRBD1	TRBJ1-1	TGTGCCATCAGTGGATCGAAGCAGGGGGCGAACACTGAAGCTTTCTTT	CAISGSKQGANTEAFF
TRBV9	.	TRBD2	TRBJ2-3	TGTGCCAGCAGCGCGCGATTAGCGGGGGGCACAGATACGCAGTATTTT	CASSARLAGGTDTQYF
TRBV12-2	.	.	TRBJ2-2	TGTGCAAGTCGCTTACCGCGAGCGAACACCGGGGAGCTGTTTTTT	CASRLPRANTGELFF
TRBV15	.	.	TRBJ2-3	TGTGCCACCAGCAGAGACCTCATTGCAGGTACGCAGTATTTT	CATSRDLIAGTQYF
TRBV7-3	.	.	TRBJ1-3	TGTGCCAGCAGCCTAGACTACGGAAACACCATATATTTT	CASSLDYGNTIYF
TRBV6-6	.	.	TRBJ1-1	TGTGCCAGCACCACAGGGACGAACACTGAAGCTTTCTTT	CASTTGTNTEAFF
TRBV5-5	.	.	TRBJ2-3	TGTGCCAGCAGCTTCGGGAGCGGCACAGATACGCAGTATTTT	CASSFGSGTDTQYF
TRBV28	.	TRBD1	TRBJ1-4	TGTGCCAGCAGCACCCACAGGGGGCGTAATGAAAAACTGTTTTTT	CASSTHRGRNEKLFF
TRBV15	once	.	TRBJ1-5	TGTGCCACCCGTCCTGGGGGGACCAATCAGCCCCAGCATTTT	CATRPGGTNQPQHF
TRBV5-1	.	.	TRBJ1-2	TGCGCCAGCAGCTTTGGGACACCAGCTAACTATGGCTACACCTTC	CASSFGTPANYGYTF
TRBV27	.	TRBD2	TRBJ2-7	TGTGCCAGCAGTTTATACGGCCTAGCGGGAGGTCGGGAGCAGTACTTC	CASSLYGLAGGREQYF
TRBV6-1	.	TRBD1	TRBJ1-1	TGTGCCAGCAGGGTATACACAGGGGGCCTCACTGAAGCTTTCTTT	CASRVYTGGLTEAFF
TRBV19	.	.	TRBJ1-2	TGTGCCAGTAGTGGATGGGGGGGGAAGCTGGCCTATGGCTACACCTTC	CASSGWGGKLAYGYTF
TRBV29-1	.	TRBD1	TRBJ1-5	TGCAGCGTCCGGACAGGGGTGGGTGACCAGCCCCAGCATTTT	CSVRTGVGDQPQHF
TRBV2	.	TRBD2	TRBJ2-2	TGTGCCAGCACGGGGGGGAACGCCGGGGAGCTGTTTTTT	CASTGGNAGELFF
TRBV6-5	.	.	TRBJ2-3	TGTGCCAGCAGCCCTCGGGGATGGACAGATACGCAGTATTTT	CASSPRGWTDTQYF
TRBV21-1	few	.	TRBJ2-6	TGTGCCAGCAGCAAGCGGCTAACCGGGGCCAACGTCCTGACTTTC	CASSKRLTGANVLTF